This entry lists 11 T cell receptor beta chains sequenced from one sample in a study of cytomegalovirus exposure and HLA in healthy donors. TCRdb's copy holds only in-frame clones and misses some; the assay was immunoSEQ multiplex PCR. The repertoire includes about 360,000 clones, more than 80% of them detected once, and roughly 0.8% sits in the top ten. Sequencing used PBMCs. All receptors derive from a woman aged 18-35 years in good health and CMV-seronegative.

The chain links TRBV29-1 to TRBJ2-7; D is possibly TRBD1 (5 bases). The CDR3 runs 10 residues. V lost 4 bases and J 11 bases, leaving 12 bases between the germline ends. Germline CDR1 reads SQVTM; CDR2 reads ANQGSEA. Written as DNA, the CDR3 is TGCAGCGTTGCCGACAGTACGGAGTACTTC. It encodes CSVADSTEYF.

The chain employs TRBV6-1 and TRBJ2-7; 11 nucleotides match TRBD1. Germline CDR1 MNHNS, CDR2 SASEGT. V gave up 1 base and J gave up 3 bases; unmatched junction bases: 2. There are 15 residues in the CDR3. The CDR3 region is CASSEGDRGIYEQYF. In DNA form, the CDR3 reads TGTGCCAGCAGTGAAGGGGACAGGGGGATCTACGAGCAGTACTTC.

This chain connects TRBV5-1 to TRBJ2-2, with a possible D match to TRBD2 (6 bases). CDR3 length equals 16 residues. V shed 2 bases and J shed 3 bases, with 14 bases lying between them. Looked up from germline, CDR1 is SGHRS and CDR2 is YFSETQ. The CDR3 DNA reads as TGCGCCAGCAGCTTCGGAGGGGCCGAGTACACCGGGGAGCTGTTTTTT. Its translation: CASSFGGAEYTGELFF.

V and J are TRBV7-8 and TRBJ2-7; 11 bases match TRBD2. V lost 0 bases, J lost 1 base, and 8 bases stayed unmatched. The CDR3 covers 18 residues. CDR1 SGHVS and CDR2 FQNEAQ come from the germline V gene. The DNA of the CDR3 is TGTGCCAGCAGCTTAGCGGCGACCGGGACTAGCGGATCCTACGAGCAGTACTTC. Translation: CASSLAATGTSGSYEQYF.

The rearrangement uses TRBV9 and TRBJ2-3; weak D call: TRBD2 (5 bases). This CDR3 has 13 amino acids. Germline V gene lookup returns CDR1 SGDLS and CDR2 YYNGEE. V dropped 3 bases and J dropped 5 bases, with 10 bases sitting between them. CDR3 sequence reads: CASSGGKVDTQYF. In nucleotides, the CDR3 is TGTGCCAGCAGCGGAGGGAAGGTAGATACGCAGTATTTT.

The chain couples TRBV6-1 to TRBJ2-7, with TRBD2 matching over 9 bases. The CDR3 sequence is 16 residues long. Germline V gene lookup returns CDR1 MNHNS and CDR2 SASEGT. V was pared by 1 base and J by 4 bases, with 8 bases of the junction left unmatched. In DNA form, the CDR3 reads TGTGCCAGCAGTGAAGTCGGCGGGGGGGCCTCTTACGAGCAGTACTTC. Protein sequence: CASSEVGGGASYEQYF.

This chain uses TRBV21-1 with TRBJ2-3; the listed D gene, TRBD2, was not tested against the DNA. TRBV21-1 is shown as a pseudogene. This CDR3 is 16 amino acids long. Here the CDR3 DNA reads TGTGCCAGCAGCACGCTAGCGGGGGGGTCCACAGATACGCAGTATTTT. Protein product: CASSTLAGGSTDTQYF.

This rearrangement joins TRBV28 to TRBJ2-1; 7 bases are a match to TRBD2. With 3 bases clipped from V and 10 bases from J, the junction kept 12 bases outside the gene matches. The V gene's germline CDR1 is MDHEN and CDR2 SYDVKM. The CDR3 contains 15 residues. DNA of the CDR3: TGTGCCAGCAGTTTGGCCGATGGGGGAGGGCACGAGCAGTTCTTC. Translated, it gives CASSLADGGGHEQFF. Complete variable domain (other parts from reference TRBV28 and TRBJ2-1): DVKVTQSSRYLVKRTGEKVFLECVQDMDHENMFWYRQDPGLGLRLIYFSYDVKMKEKGDIPEGYSVSREKKERFSLILESASTNQTSMYLCASSLADGGGHEQFFGPGTRLTVL.

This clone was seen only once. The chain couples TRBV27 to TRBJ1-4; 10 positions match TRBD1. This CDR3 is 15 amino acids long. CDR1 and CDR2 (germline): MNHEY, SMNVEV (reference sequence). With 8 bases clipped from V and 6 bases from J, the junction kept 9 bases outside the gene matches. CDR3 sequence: CASGPSGTGDEKLFF. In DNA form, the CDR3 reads TGTGCCAGCGGGCCCTCCGGGACAGGGGATGAAAAACTGTTTTTT.

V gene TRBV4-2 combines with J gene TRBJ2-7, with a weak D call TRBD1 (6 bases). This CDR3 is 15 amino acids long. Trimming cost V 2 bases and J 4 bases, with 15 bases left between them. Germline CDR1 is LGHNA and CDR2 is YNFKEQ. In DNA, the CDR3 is TGTGCCAGCAGCCAACTTGAGGGGGAAGAGTACGAGCAGTACTTC. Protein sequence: CASSQLEGEEYEQYF.

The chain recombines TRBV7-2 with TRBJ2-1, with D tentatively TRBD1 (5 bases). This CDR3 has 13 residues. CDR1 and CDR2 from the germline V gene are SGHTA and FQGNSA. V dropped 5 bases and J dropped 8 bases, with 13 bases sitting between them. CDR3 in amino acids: CASSHRKTDEQFF. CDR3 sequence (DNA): TGTGCCAGCAGCCACAGGAAGACCGATGAGCAGTTCTTC. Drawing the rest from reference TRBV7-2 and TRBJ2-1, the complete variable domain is GAGVSQSPSNKVTEKGKDVELRCDPISGHTALYWYRQSLGQGLEFLIYFQGNSAPDKSGLPSDRFSAERTGGSVSTLTIQRTQQEDSAVYLCASSHRKTDEQFFGPGTRLTVL.